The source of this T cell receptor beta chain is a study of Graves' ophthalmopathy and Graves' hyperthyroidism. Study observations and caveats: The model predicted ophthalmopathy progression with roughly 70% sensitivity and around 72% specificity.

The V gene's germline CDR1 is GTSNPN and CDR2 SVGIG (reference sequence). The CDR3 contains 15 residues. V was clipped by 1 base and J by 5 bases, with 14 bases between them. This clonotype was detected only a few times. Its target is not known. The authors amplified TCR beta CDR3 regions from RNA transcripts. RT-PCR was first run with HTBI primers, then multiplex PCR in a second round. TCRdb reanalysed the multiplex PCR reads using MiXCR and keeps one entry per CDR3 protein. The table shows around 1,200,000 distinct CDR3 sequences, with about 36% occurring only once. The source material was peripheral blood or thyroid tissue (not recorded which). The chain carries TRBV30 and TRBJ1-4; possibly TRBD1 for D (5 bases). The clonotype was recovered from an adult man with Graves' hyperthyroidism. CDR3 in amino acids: CAWSATTAINEKLFF. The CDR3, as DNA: TGTGCCTGGAGTGCTACGACAGCCATCAATGAAAAACTGTTTTTT.